The sequence of this T cell receptor beta chain was determined in a study of blood T cell repertoires in COVID-19. Study at large: Collection of acute and convalescent COVID-19 samples took place in the United States, Italy and Spain. T cells, B-cell-depleted T cells, or PBMCs supplied cDNA or gDNA.

Original handling: Reference gene primer amplification gave nucleated cell count estimates. This table comes from immunoSEQ multiplex PCR, and its TCRdb copy is limited to in-frame clones, with some not included. That table furnishes V, J and clone size, whereas the DNA furnished D and trimming. Among under 170,000 clones listed, roughly 87% were seen once. Germline V gene lookup returns CDR1 MNHNY and CDR2 SVGAGI (reference sequence). The CDR3 has 16 amino acids. The V gene lost 0 bases and the J gene lost 2 bases, with 14 bases spanning the gap. V and J are TRBV6-6 and TRBJ2-7; weak D call: TRBD1 (6 bases). This clonotype was sampled from a woman aged 55-75 years with active or convalescent COVID-19. The source material was peripheral blood. CDR3 nucleotides: TGTGCCAGCAGTTACTCGCCAGGGGAAAAAACCTACGAGCAGTACTTC. Translation gives CASSYSPGEKTYEQYF.